The clone carrying this T cell receptor (beta chain) was observed a handful of times. Antigen specificity is unknown. The data are from a study of spatial heterogeneity in lung cancer. Study-wide background: The count of detected beta-chain sequences consistently exceeded that of alpha-chain sequences.

TCRdb re-analysed the 5' RACE reads in MiXCR, keeping a single row per CDR3 protein. The sample carries tens of thousands of distinct CDR3 sequences, approximately 12% recorded once. CDR3 size: 16 residues. V lost 5 bases to trimming and J lost 8 bases; unmatched junction nucleotides: 10. Time point given: sample taken at primary tumor resection. Sequencing of whole RNA from tumor, nontumor lung or frozen PBMC involved no sorting. The cohort: around 77 early-stage, untreated non-small cell lung cancer patients. Study-wide findings and caveats: Expanded tumor TCRs that were ubiquitous appeared in blood more at resection than follow-up.

The receptor was isolated from a male donor with early-stage non-small cell lung cancer. V gene TRBV12-3 or TRBV12-4 combines with J gene TRBJ2-3, with 13 bases that match TRBD2. Sequencing used PBMCs, obtained at surgery. The CDR3: CASSRRLAGGKVTQYF. The CDR3 DNA reads as TGTGCCAGCAGTCGCCGACTAGCGGGGGGAAAGGTTACGCAGTATTTT.